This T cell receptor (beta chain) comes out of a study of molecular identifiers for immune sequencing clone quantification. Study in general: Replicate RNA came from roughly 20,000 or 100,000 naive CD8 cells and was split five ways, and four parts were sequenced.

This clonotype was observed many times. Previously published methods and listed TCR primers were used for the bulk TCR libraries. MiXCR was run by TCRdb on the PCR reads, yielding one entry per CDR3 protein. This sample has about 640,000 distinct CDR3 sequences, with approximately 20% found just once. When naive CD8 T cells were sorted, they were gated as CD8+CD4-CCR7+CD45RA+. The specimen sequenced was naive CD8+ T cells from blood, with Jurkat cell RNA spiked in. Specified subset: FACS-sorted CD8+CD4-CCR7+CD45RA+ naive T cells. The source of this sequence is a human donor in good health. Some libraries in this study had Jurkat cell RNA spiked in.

The CDR3 bases are TGTGCCAGCAGGAAACAGGGGTATGGCTACACCTTC. This gives the protein CASRKQGYGYTF. The genes are TRBV28 and TRBJ1-2, with 7 nucleotides matching TRBD1. The V gene end was trimmed by 6 bases and the J gene end by 5 bases; junction bases not matched to a gene: 3. The CDR3 length is 12 residues. Germline V CDR1 and CDR2: MDHEN, SYDVKM.